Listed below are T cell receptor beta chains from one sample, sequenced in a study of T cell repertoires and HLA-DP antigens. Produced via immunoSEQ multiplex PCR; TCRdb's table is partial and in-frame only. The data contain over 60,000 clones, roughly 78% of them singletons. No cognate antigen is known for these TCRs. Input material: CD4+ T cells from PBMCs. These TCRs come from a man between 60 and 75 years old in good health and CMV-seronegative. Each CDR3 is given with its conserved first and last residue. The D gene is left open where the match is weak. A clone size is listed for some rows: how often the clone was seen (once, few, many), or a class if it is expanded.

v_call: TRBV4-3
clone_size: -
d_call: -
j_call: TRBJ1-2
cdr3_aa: CASSPAGRVRGYTF
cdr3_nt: TGCGCCAGCAGCCCGGCGGGGAGGGTGAGGGGCTACACCTTC

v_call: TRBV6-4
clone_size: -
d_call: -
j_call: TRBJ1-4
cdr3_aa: CASSDIRANEKLFF
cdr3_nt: TGTGCCAGCAGTGACATCCGGGCTAATGAAAAACTGTTTTTT

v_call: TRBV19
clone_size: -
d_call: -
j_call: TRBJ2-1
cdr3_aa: CASSRAGQPYNEQFF
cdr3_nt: TGTGCCAGTAGTAGGGCAGGGCAACCCTACAATGAGCAGTTCTTC

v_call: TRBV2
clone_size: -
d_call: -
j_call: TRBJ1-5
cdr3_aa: CASSSGWGQPQHF
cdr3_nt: TGTGCCAGCAGTTCAGGGTGGGGGCAGCCCCAGCATTTT

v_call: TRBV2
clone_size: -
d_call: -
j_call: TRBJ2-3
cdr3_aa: CASTGPSSTDTQYF
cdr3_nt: TGTGCCAGCACAGGGCCTTCTAGCACAGATACGCAGTATTTT

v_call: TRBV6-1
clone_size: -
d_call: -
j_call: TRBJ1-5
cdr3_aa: CASSASTAGQPQHF
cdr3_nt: TGTGCCAGCAGTGCCTCGACAGCGGGACAGCCCCAGCATTTT

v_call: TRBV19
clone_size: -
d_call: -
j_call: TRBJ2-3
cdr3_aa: CASSPTAGYSTDTQYF
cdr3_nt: TGTGCCAGTAGTCCTACAGCGGGTTATAGCACAGATACGCAGTATTTT

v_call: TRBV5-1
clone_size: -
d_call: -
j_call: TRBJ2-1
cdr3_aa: CASFRDPGNEQFF
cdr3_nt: TGCGCCAGCTTCCGGGACCCAGGCAATGAGCAGTTCTTC

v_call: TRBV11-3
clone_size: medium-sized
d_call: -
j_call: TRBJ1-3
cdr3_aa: CASSRDAGNTIYF
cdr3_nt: TGTGCCAGCAGTCGGGATGCTGGAAACACCATATATTTT

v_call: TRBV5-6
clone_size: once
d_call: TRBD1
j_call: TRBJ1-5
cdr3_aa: CASSMTQGAYSNQPQHF
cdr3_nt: TGTGCCAGCAGCATGACGCAGGGGGCCTATAGCAATCAGCCCCAGCATTTT

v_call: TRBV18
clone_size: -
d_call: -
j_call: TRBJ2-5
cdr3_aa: CASSPGDGVETQYF
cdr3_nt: TGTGCCAGCTCACCAGGGGACGGGGTGGAGACCCAGTACTTC

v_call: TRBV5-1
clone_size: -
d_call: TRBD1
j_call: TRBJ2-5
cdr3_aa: CASSLGGQAEGTQYF
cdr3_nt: TGCGCCAGCAGCTTGGGGGGACAGGCGGAGGGGACCCAGTACTTC

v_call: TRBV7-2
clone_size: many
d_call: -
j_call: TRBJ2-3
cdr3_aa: CASSLAGSVGLGDTQYF
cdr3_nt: TGTGCCAGCAGCTTAGCCGGTTCGGTAGGGTTGGGAGATACGCAGTATTTT

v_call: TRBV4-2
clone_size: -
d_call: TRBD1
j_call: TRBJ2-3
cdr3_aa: CASSPGTVSTDTQYF
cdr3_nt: TGTGCCAGCAGCCCCGGGACAGTTAGCACAGATACGCAGTATTTT

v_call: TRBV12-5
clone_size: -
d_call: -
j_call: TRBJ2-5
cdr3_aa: CASGSDTQETQYF
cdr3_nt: TGTGCTAGTGGTTCAGACACCCAAGAGACCCAGTACTTC

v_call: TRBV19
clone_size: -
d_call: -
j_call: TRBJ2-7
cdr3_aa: CASSAGRGRSYEQYF
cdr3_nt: TGTGCCAGTAGTGCCGGCCGGGGGCGCTCCTACGAGCAGTACTTC

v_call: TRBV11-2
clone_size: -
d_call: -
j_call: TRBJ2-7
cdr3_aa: CASSPLWTYEQYF
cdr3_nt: TGTGCCAGCAGCCCCCTTTGGACCTACGAGCAGTACTTC

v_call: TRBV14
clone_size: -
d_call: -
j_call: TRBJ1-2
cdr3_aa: CASSDFWTGGYTF
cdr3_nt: TGTGCCAGCAGCGACTTCTGGACGGGGGGCTACACCTTC

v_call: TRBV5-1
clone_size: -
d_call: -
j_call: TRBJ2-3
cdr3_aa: CASSLEGSRDTDTQYF
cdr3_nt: TGCGCCAGCAGCTTGGAAGGGAGCCGGGACACAGATACGCAGTATTTT

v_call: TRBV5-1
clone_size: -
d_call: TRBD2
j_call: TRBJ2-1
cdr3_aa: CASSLASSGRYNEQFF
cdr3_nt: TGCGCCAGCAGCTTGGCATCTAGCGGAAGATACAATGAGCAGTTCTTC

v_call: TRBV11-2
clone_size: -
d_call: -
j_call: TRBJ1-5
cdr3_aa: CASSLAGSRNQPQHF
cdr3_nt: TGTGCCAGCAGCTTAGCAGGGTCTCGTAATCAGCCCCAGCATTTT

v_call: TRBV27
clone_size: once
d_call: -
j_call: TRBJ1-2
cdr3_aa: CASRRTGRATGGYTF
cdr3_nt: TGTGCCAGTCGACGAACGGGACGGGCCACAGGTGGCTACACCTTC

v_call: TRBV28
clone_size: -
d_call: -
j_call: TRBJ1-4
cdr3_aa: CASTPPTNGKLFF
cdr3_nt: TGTGCCAGCACCCCCCCAACTAATGGAAAACTGTTTTTT

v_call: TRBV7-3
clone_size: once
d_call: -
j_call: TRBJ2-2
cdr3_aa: CASSSRSRDTGELFF
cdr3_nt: TGTGCCAGCAGCTCCAGGTCTCGGGACACCGGGGAGCTGTTTTTT

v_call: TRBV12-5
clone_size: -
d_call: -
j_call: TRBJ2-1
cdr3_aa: CASGGTQAPSYNEQFF
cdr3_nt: TGTGCTAGTGGTGGTACCCAGGCCCCGTCCTACAATGAGCAGTTCTTC

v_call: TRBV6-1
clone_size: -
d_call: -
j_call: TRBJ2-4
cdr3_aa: CASSEARGWENIQYF
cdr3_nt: TGTGCCAGCAGTGAAGCCCGGGGATGGGAAAACATTCAGTACTTC

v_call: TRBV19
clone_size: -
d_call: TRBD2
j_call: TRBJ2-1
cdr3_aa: CASSPAGGYNEQFF
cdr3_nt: TGTGCCAGTTCGCCAGCGGGAGGGTACAATGAGCAGTTCTTC

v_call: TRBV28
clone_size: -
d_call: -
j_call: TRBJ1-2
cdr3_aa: CASSSADLTPNYGYTF
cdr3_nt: TGTGCCAGCAGTTCGGCGGATCTTACCCCTAACTATGGCTACACCTTC

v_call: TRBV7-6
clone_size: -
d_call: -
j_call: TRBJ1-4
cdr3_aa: CASSFGGKGEKLFF
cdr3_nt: TGTGCCAGCAGCTTCGGGGGAAAGGGTGAAAAACTGTTTTTT

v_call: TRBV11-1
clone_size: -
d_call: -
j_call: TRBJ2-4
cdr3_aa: CASSLTTSYNIQYF
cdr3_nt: TGTGCCAGCAGCTTAACTACCTCCTATAACATTCAGTACTTC

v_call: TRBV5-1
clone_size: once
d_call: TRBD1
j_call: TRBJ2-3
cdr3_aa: CASRWGQRTGISTDTQYF
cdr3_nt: TGCGCCAGCAGGTGGGGCCAAAGGACAGGGATTAGCACAGATACGCAGTATTTT

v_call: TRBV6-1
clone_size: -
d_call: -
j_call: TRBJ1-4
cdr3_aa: CASKRTNNEKLFF
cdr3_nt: TGTGCCAGCAAGAGGACAAATAATGAAAAACTGTTTTTT

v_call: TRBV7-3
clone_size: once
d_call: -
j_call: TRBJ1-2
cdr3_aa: CASSRTPDDGYTF
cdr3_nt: TGTGCCAGCAGCCGTACACCGGACGATGGCTACACCTTC

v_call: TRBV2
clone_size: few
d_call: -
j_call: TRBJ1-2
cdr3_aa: CASSDIIVNYGYTF
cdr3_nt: TGTGCCAGCAGCGACATAATAGTTAACTATGGCTACACCTTC

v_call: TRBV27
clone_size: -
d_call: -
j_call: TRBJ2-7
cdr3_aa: CASSSVGGEQYF
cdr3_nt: TGTGCCAGCAGTTCCGTCGGGGGCGAGCAGTACTTC

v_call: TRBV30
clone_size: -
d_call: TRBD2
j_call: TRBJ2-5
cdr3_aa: CACTLAGGQETQYF
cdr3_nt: TGTGCCTGCACTCTAGCGGGGGGCCAAGAGACCCAGTACTTC

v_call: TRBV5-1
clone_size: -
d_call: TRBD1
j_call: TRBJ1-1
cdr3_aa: CASSQGQGGTEAFF
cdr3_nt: TGCGCCAGCAGCCAAGGACAGGGCGGCACTGAAGCTTTCTTT

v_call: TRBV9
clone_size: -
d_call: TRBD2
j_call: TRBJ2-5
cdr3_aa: CASSVGATSGLPATQYF
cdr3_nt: TGTGCCAGCAGCGTGGGGGCCACTAGCGGGCTGCCGGCGACCCAGTACTTC

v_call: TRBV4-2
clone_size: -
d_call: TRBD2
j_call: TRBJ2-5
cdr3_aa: CASSQTGLAGQETQYF
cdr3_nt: TGTGCCAGCAGCCAGACGGGACTAGCGGGACAAGAGACCCAGTACTTC

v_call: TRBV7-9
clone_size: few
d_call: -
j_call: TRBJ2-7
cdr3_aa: CASSLTPSYEQYF
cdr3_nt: TGTGCCAGCAGCTTAACCCCCTCCTACGAGCAGTACTTC

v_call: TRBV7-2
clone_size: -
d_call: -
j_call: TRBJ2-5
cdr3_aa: CASSPTTEGETQYF
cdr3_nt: TGTGCCAGCAGCCCGACGACCGAGGGGGAGACCCAGTACTTC

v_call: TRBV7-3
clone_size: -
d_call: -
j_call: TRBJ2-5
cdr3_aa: CASSLGPRETQYF
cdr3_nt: TGTGCCAGCAGCTTAGGACCGCGGGAGACCCAGTACTTC

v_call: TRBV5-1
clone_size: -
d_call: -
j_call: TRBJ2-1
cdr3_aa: CASSLGETSMGNEQFF
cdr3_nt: TGCGCCAGCAGCTTGGGCGAGACATCTATGGGGAATGAGCAGTTCTTC

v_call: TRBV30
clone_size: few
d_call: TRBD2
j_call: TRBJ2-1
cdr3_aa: CAWSLSGGAYEQFF
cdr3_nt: TGTGCCTGGAGTCTGAGCGGGGGGGCCTATGAGCAGTTCTTC

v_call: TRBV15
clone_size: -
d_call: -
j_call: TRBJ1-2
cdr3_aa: CATSRDGQGINGYTF
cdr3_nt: TGTGCCACCAGCAGAGATGGGCAGGGGATTAATGGCTACACCTTC

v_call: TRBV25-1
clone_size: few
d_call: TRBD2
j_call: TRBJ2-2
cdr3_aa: CASSGLAVTTGELFF
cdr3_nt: TGTGCCAGCAGTGGACTAGCGGTAACCACCGGGGAGCTGTTTTTT

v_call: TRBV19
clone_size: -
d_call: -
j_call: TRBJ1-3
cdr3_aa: CASSMSPAAGNTIYF
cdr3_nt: TGTGCCAGTAGTATGTCCCCAGCCGCTGGAAACACCATATATTTT

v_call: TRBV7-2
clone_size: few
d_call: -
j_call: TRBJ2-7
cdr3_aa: CASSFRGEYEQYF
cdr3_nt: TGTGCCAGCAGCTTCAGGGGCGAATACGAGCAGTACTTC

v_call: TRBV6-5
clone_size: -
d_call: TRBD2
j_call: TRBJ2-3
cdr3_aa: CASSSLAGGPDTQYF
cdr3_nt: TGTGCCAGCAGTTCGCTAGCGGGGGGGCCAGATACGCAGTATTTT

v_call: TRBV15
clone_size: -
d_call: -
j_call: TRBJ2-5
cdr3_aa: CATSRDQHSQETQYF
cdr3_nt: TGTGCCACCAGCAGAGATCAGCACTCCCAAGAGACCCAGTACTTC

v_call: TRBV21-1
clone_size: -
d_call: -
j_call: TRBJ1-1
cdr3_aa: CASSKWGASTEAFF
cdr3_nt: TGTGCCAGCAGCAAATGGGGCGCGAGCACTGAAGCTTTCTTT

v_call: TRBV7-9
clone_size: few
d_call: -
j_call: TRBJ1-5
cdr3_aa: CATKHYSNQPQHF
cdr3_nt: TGTGCCACCAAGCATTATAGCAATCAGCCCCAGCATTTT

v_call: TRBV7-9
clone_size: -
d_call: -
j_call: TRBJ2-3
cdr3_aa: CASSRGTEAGTQYF
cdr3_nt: TGTGCCAGCAGCCGGGGGACGGAGGCTGGCACGCAGTATTTT